Below are 9 T cell receptor beta chains sequenced from a single sample in a study of blood T cell repertoires in COVID-19. Generated by immunoSEQ multiplex PCR, the TCRdb table keeps only in-frame clones and is missing some. The sample consists of 200,000 to 250,000 clones, about 90% of them appearing once. The sequencing input was PBMCs or T cells enriched from blood (not recorded which). All receptors derive from a man aged 50 to 60 who had been exposed to COVID-19.

CDR3 protein: CAWSALAGIETQYF. CDR3 DNA: TGTGCCTGGAGCGCGCTAGCGGGGATAGAGACCCAGTACTTC. The chain uses TRBV30 and TRBJ2-5; TRBD2 matches at 9 bases. This CDR3 is 14 amino acids long. V was pared by 3 bases and J by 4 bases, with 6 bases of the junction left unmatched. Looked up from germline, CDR1 is GTSNPN and CDR2 is SVGIG (reference sequence).

The V call is TRBV13, the J call TRBJ2-1, with 10 bases that match TRBD2. The CDR3 length is 15 residues. V trimming: 5 bases; J trimming: 4 bases; junction bases outside the gene matches: 5. Per the germline V gene, CDR1 is PRHDT and CDR2 is FYEKMQ (reference sequence). This CDR3 is CASSLGLAVYNEQFF. The CDR3 DNA follows: TGTGCCAGCAGCCTTGGACTAGCGGTATACAATGAGCAGTTCTTC.

This rearrangement joins TRBV5-4 to TRBJ1-2; a possible D gene is TRBD1 (5 bases). Trimming took off 0 bases at V and 4 bases at J, with 13 bases between the two ends. The germline V gene encodes CDR1 SGHNT and CDR2 YYREEE (reference sequence). This CDR3 is 15 amino acids long. This CDR3 reads CASSLVRGKGYGYTF. For the CDR3, the DNA is TGTGCCAGCAGCTTGGTTCGGGGGAAGGGCTATGGCTACACCTTC.

The chain links TRBV3-1 (or the pseudogene TRBV3-2) to TRBJ2-1; TRBD2 matches at 10 bases. This CDR3 is built from 15 residues. Germline V gene lookup returns CDR1 LGHDT and CDR2 YNNKEL (reference sequence). Trimming removed 7 bases from V and 3 bases from J; junction bases left unmatched: 6. CDR3 sequence reads: CASNPSGGGYNEQFF. The CDR3 DNA is TGTGCCAGCAACCCCAGCGGGGGGGGCTACAATGAGCAGTTCTTC.

This chain links TRBV2 with TRBJ1-5; maybe TRBD1 (5 bases). The CDR3 runs 14 residues. Germline assignment: CDR1 SNHLY and CDR2 FYNNEI. Trimming pared 6 bases from V and 5 bases from J, leaving 14 bases between. Here the CDR3 reads CASRRQSEDQPQHF. In DNA form, the CDR3 reads TGTGCCAGCAGGCGACAGTCCGAAGATCAGCCCCAGCATTTT.

A remark on this clone: Distinct nucleotide sequences in the sample also encode this CDR3. This sequence joins TRBV28 and TRBJ2-3, with 9 bases aligning to TRBD2. CDR1 is MDHEN, CDR2 SYDVKM, per germline. Trimming at V came to 2 bases and at J to 9 bases, leaving 12 bases not matched to a gene. This CDR3 has 16 amino acids. This CDR3 is CASSLIPAGGRQTQYF. The CDR3 DNA reads as TGTGCCAGCAGTTTAATTCCAGCGGGGGGCCGTCAAACGCAGTATTTT.

The rearrangement joins TRBV5-1 to TRBJ1-3; D call uncertain. The CDR3 length is 13 residues. V lost 0 bases to trimming and J lost 10 bases, with 11 bases between them. Germline V gives CDR1 SGHRS, CDR2 YFSETQ. The CDR3 sequence: CASSLASGETIYF. DNA for the CDR3: TGCGCCAGCAGCTTGGCGTCGGGAGAAACCATATATTTT.

The chain uses TRBV9 and TRBJ1-5; no firm D call. The CDR3 has 12 residues. The germline V and J ends were trimmed by 8 bases and 9 bases, with 15 bases remaining between them. Germline CDR1 is SGDLS and CDR2 is YYNGEE. Here the CDR3 reads CARPSKMLPQHF. CDR3 nucleotide sequence: TGTGCCAGACCCTCTAAAATGTTGCCCCAGCATTTT.

The chain is built from TRBV4-1 and TRBJ2-7; possible D gene TRBD1, 5 bases. This CDR3 is 15 amino acids long. V was shortened by 4 bases and J by 0 bases, with 13 bases between the two germline ends. Germline lookup yields CDR1 MGHRA and CDR2 YSYEKL. The CDR3: CASSPRELGSYEQYF. For the CDR3, the DNA is TGCGCCAGCAGCCCCAGGGAATTGGGCTCCTACGAGCAGTACTTC.